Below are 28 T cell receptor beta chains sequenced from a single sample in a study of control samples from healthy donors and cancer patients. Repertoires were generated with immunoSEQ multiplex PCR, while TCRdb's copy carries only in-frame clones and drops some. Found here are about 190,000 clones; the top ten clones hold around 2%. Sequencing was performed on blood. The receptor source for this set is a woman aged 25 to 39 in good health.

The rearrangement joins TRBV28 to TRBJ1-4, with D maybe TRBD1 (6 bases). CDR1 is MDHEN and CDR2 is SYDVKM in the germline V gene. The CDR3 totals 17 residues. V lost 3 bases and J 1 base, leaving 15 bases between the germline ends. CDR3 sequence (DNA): TGTGCCAGCAGTTTCCGTCGACAGGTGGTAACTAATGAAAAACTGTTTTTT. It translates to CASSFRRQVVTNEKLFF.

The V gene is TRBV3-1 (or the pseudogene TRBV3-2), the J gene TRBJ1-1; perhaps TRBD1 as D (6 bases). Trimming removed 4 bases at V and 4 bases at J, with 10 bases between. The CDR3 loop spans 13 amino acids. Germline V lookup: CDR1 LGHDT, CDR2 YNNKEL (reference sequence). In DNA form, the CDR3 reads TGTGCCAGCAGCCCGGGGGCGCGCACTGAAGCTTTCTTT. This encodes CASSPGARTEAFF.

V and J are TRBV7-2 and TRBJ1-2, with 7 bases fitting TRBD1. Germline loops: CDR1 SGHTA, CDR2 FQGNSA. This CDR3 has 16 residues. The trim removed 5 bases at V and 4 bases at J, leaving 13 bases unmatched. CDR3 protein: CASSKPTGSGGYGYTF. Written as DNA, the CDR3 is TGTGCCAGCAGCAAACCGACAGGGTCTGGGGGCTATGGCTACACCTTC.

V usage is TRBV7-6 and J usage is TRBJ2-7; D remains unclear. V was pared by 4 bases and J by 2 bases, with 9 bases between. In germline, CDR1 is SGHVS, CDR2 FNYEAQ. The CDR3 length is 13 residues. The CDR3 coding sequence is TGTGCCAGCAGCTCGGGTCTGACCTACGAGCAGTACTTC. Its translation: CASSSGLTYEQYF.

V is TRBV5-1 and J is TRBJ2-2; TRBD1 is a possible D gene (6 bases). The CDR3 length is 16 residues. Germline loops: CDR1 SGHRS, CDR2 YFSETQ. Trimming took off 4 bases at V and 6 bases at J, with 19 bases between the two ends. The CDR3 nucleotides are TGCGCCAGCAGCCCGACAGGTTCCTCCACCCCCGGGGAGCTGTTTTTT. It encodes CASSPTGSSTPGELFF. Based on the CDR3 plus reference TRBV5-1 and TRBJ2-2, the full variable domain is KAGVTQTPRYLIKTRGQQVTLSCSPISGHRSVSWYQQTPGQGLQFLFEYFSETQRNKGNFPGRFSGRQFSNSRSEMNVSTLELGDSALYLCASSPTGSSTPGELFFGEGSRLTVL.

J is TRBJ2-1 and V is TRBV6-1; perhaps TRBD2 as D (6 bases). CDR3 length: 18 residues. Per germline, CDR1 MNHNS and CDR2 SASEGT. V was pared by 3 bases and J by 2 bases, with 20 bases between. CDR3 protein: CASSDGDQRVMAYNEQFF. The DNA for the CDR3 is TGTGCCAGCAGTGACGGTGACCAGCGGGTGATGGCCTACAATGAGCAGTTCTTC.

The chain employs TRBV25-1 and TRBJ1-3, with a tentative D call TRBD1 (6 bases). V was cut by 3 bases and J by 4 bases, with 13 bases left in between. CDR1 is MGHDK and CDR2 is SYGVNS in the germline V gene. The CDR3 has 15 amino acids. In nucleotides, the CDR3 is TGTGCCAGCAGTGACACAGGGCCCCCCGGAAACACCATATATTTT. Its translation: CASSDTGPPGNTIYF.

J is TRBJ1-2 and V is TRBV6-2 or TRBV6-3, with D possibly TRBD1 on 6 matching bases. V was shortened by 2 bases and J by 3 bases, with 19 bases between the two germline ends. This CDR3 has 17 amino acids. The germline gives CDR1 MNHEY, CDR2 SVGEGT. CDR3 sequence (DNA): TGTGCCAGCAGTTACCCCCTTACCGGGGGCGCCTACTATGGCTACACCTTC. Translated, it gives CASSYPLTGGAYYGYTF.

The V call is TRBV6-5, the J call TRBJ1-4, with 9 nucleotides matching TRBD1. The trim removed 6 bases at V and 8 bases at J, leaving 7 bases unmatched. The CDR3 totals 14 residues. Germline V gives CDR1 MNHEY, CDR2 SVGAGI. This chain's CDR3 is CASRTGTGSEKLFF. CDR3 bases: TGTGCCAGCAGAACCGGGACAGGGAGCGAAAAACTGTTTTTT.

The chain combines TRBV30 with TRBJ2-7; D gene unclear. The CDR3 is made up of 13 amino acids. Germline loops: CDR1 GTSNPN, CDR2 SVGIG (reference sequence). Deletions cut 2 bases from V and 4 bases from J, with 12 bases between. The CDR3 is CAWSTDAVYEQYF. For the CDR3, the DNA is TGTGCCTGGAGTACCGACGCTGTGTACGAGCAGTACTTC.

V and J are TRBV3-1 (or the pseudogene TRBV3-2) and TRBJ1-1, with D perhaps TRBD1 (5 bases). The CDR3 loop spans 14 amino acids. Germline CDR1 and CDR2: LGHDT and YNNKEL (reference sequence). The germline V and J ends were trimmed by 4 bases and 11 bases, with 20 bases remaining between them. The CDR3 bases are TGTGCCAGCAGCCCCCGTCGGCAGGGAGGTCTGGCTTTCTTT. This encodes CASSPRRQGGLAFF.

As DNA, the CDR3 is TGTGCCAGCAGCCAAGATGAGGGCAGGGCTAGCTCCTACGAGCAGTACTTC. It codes for CASSQDEGRASSYEQYF. The chain carries TRBV3-1 (or the pseudogene TRBV3-2) and TRBJ2-7; D is tentatively TRBD1 or TRBD2 (5 bases each). V dropped 0 bases and J dropped 0 bases, with 15 bases sitting between them. Germline V gene sequence: CDR1 LGHDT, CDR2 YNNKEL (reference sequence). CDR3 length: 17 residues.

This CDR3 reads CASSPTLTADREQFF. For the CDR3, the DNA is TGTGCCAGCAGCCCCACGTTGACAGCCGACAGGGAGCAGTTCTTC. The genes are TRBV7-9 and TRBJ2-1; the D gene is possibly TRBD1 (6 bases). The ends were cut back, 5 bases at V and 10 bases at J, with 21 bases in the middle. The length of the CDR3 is 15 residues. The germline CDR1 and CDR2 sequences are SEHNR and FQNEAQ (reference sequence).

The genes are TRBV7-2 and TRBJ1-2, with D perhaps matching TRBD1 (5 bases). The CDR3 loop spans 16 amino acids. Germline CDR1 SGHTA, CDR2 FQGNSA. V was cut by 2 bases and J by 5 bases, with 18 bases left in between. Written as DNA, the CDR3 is TGTGCCAGCAGCTTAAGTTTCGGGACGACATATTATGGCTACACCTTC. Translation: CASSLSFGTTYYGYTF.

The CDR3 DNA follows: TGTGCCAGCAGCGGAGGACTAGCGGGGATCTACGAGCAGTACTTC. Translating it yields CASSGGLAGIYEQYF. V usage is TRBV9 and J usage is TRBJ2-7, with 12 bases identical to TRBD2. CDR1 SGDLS and CDR2 YYNGEE come from the germline V gene. V lost 3 bases and J lost 3; bases outside the gene matches: 4. This CDR3 contains 15 residues.

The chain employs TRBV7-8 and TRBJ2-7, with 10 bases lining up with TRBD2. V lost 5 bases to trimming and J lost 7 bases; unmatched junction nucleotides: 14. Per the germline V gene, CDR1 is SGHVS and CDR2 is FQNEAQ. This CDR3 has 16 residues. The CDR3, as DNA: TGTGCCAGCAGCCCACAGCGAGCGGGGGGGCTAAAAGAGCAGTACTTC. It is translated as CASSPQRAGGLKEQYF.

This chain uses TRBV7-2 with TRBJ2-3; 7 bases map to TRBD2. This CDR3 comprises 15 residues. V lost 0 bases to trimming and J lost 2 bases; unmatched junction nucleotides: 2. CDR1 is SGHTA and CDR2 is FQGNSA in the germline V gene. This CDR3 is CASSLAGGNTDTQYF. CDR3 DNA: TGTGCCAGCAGCTTAGCGGGGGGGAACACAGATACGCAGTATTTT.

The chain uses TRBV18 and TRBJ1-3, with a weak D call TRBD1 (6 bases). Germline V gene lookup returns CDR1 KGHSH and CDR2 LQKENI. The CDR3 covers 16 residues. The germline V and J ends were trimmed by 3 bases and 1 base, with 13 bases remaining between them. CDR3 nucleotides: TGTGCCAGCTCACCCCAAGGGGGAGAATCTGGAAACACCATATATTTT. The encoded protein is CASSPQGGESGNTIYF.

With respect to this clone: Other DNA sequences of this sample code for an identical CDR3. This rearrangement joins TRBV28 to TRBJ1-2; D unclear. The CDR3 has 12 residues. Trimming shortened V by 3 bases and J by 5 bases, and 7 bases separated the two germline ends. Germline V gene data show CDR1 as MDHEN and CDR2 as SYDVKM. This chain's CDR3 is CASSLAGYGYTF. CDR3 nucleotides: TGTGCCAGCAGTTTGGCGGGATATGGCTACACCTTC.

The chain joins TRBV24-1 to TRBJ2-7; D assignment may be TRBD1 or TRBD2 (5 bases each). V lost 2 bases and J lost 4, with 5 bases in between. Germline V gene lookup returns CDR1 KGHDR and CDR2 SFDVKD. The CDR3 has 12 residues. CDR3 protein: CATSDWGYEQYF. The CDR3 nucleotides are TGTGCCACCAGTGATTGGGGGTACGAGCAGTACTTC.

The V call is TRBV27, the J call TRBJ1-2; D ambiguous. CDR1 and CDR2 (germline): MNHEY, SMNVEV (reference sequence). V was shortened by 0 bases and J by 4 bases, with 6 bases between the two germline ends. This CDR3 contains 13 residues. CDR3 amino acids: CASSLSVAYGYTF. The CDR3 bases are TGTGCCAGCAGTTTATCGGTGGCCTATGGCTACACCTTC.

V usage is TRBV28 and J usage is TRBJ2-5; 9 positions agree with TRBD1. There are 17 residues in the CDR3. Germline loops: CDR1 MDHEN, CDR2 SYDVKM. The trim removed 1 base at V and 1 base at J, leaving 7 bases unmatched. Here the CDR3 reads CASSLSHGTGIQETQYF. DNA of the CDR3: TGTGCCAGCAGTTTATCCCACGGGACAGGGATCCAAGAGACCCAGTACTTC.

The CDR3 reads CASRVEGNTEAFF. The CDR3 bases are TGTGCCAGCAGAGTCGAGGGGAACACTGAAGCTTTCTTT. The rearrangement links TRBV2 to TRBJ1-1; D uncertain. Germline V gene data show CDR1 as SNHLY and CDR2 as FYNNEI. The CDR3 spans 13 residues. V lost 6 bases to trimming and J lost 1 base, with 9 bases between them.

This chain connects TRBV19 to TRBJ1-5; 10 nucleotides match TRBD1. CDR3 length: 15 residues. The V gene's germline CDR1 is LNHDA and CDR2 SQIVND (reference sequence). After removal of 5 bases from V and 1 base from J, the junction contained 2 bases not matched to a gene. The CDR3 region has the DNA TGTGCCAGTAGTTGGGACAGGGGCAGCAATCAGCCCCAGCATTTT. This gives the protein CASSWDRGSNQPQHF.

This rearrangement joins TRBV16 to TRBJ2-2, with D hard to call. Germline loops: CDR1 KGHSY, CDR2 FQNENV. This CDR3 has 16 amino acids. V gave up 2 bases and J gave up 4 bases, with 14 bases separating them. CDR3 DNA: TGTGCCAGCAGCCAAGGCCTGACGTGGGGCACCGGGGAGCTGTTTTTT. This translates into CASSQGLTWGTGELFF.

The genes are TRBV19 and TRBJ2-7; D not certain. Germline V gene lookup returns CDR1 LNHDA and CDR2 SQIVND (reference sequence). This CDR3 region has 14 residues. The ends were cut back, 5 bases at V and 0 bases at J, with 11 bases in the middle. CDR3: CASSPGGISYEQYF. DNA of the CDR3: TGTGCCAGTAGTCCGGGCGGAATCTCCTACGAGCAGTACTTC. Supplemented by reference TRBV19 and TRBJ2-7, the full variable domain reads DGGITQSPKYLFRKEGQNVTLSCEQNLNHDAMYWYRQDPGQGLRLIYYSQIVNDFQKGDIAEGYSVSREKKESFPLTVTSAQKNPTAFYLCASSPGGISYEQYFGPGTRLTVT.

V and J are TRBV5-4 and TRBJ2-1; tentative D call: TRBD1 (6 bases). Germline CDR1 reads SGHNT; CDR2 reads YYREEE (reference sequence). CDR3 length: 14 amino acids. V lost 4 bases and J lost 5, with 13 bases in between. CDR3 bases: TGTGCCAGCAGCCGACCGGGACAAGACAATGAGCAGTTCTTC. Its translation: CASSRPGQDNEQFF.

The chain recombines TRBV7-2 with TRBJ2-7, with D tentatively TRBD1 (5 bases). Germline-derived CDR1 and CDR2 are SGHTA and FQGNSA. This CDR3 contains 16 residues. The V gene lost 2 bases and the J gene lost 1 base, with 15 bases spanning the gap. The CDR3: CASSLRGQPASYEQYF. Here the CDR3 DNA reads TGTGCCAGCAGCTTAAGGGGCCAACCTGCGTCCTACGAGCAGTACTTC.